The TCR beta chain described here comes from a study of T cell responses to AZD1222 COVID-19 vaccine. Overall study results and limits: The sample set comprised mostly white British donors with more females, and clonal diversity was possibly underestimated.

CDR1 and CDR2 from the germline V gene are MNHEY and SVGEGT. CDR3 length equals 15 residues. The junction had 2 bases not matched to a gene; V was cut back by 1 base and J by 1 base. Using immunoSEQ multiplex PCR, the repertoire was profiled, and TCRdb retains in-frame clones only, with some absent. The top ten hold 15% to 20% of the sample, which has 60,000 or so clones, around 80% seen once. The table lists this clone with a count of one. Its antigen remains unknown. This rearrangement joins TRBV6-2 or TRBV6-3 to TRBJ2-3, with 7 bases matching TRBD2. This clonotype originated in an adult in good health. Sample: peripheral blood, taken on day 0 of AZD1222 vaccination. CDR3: CASSYWAGGTDTQYF. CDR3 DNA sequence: TGTGCCAGCAGTTACTGGGCGGGGGGCACAGATACGCAGTATTTT.